One sample yielded the 6 T cell receptor beta chains listed below, sequenced in a study of identical twins. TCRdb re-derived calls from the 5' RACE reads in MiXCR, one entry per CDR3 protein. Of 350,000 to 400,000 distinct CDR3 sequences listed, roughly 10% are singletons. Sequencing was carried out using naive T cells sorted from blood. The receptors shown here come from a woman aged 45-65 years in good health.

Of note for this clonotype: An end of the junction differs from the germline gene, which may be a read error. This chain connects TRBV24-1 to TRBJ2-1; TRBD2 is a possible D gene (5 bases). The CDR3 covers 13 residues. Germline V gene sequence: CDR1 KGHDR, CDR2 SFDVKD. The CDR3 here is CATSESGYNGQFF. CDR3 bases: TGTGCCACCAGTGAGAGCGGTTACAATGGGCAGTTCTTC.

The rearrangement uses TRBV10-3 and TRBJ1-1, with a possible D match to TRBD1 (6 bases). This CDR3 is built from 14 residues. The V end lost 0 bases, the J end lost 10 bases, and 15 bases lay between the germline ends. Germline-derived CDR1 and CDR2 are ENHRY and SYGVKD. CDR3 residues: CAISESGGGGRAFF. CDR3 DNA: TGTGCCATCAGTGAGTCGGGTGGGGGCGGTCGAGCTTTCTTT.

This clonotype has only a few counts. The chain links TRBV12-3 or TRBV12-4 to TRBJ2-1; D uncertain. The CDR3 extends over 14 amino acids. V was pared by 7 bases and J by 0 bases, with 10 bases between. The CDR3 spells CASKISPSYNEQFF. In DNA form, the CDR3 reads TGTGCCAGCAAAATATCACCCTCCTACAATGAGCAGTTCTTC.

This clonotype has a count of ten or more. V usage is TRBV3-1 and J usage is TRBJ2-1, with D hard to call. This CDR3 is built from 15 residues. Trimming cost V 1 base and J 7 bases, with 14 bases left between them. Germline loops: CDR1 LGHDT, CDR2 YNNKEL (reference sequence). The CDR3 region is CASSQGLVVRNEQFF. The CDR3 nucleotides read TGTGCCAGCAGCCAAGGTCTAGTAGTTAGGAATGAGCAGTTCTTC.

The chain carries TRBV10-3 and TRBJ2-3, with unresolved D. The V end was cut by 0 bases, the J end by 6 bases, with 10 bases between. The CDR3 is 14 residues long. Looked up from germline, CDR1 is ENHRY and CDR2 is SYGVKD. As DNA, the CDR3 is TGTGCCATCAGTGAGTCGTCAGGCCCCGATACGCAGTATTTT. This translates into CAISESSGPDTQYF.

This clonotype was recorded many times. The V call is TRBV12-5, the J call TRBJ2-3, with no clear D. This CDR3 has 15 residues. Per the germline V gene, CDR1 is LGHNT and CDR2 is FRNRAP. V was shortened by 6 bases and J by 2 bases, with 15 bases between the two germline ends. The CDR3 spells CASGSSGGVTDTQYF. CDR3 bases: TGTGCTAGTGGCTCCTCGGGCGGCGTCACAGATACGCAGTATTTT. The variable domain in full, completed from reference TRBV12-5 and TRBJ2-3, reads DARVTQTPRHKVTEMGQEVTMRCQPILGHNTVFWYRQTMMQGLELLAYFRNRAPLDDSGMPKDRFSAEMPDATLATLKIQPSEPRDSAVYFCASGSSGGVTDTQYFGPGTRLTVL.